These T cell receptor beta chains were read from a single sample in a study of regulatory T cells in long-lasting Graves disease. MiXCR, applied by TCRdb to the multiplex PCR reads, yields one record per CDR3 protein. This sample yields 400,000 to 650,000 distinct CDR3 sequences, of which 15% to 20% are seen a single time; around 25% belongs to the top ten. A further study also used this sample, focusing on T cells in Graves' hyperthyroidism and ophthalmopathy.

This material consisted of peripheral blood mononuclear cells (PBMCs), taken at new diagnosis, from a patient treated with antithyroid drugs. The receptors originated from a woman between 40 and 65 years old with Graves disease. Both conserved end residues are part of each CDR3. The D gene is left open where the match is weak. Only part of the rows carry a size: once, few, many, or a class if the clone is expanded.

cdr3_length j_call v_call d_call clone_size cdr3_nt cdr3_aa
16 TRBJ2-7 TRBV7-9 TRBD1 many TGTGCCAGCAGGGGAATGGATGGGACAGGGTACCCTCGGCAGTACTTC CASRGMDGTGYPRQYF
14 TRBJ2-3 TRBV7-9 . many TGTGCCAGCAGCTTCTCACAGGGCACAGATACGCAGTATTTT CASSFSQGTDTQYF
15 TRBJ1-1 TRBV28 TRBD1 . TGTGCCAGCAGGGAATACCAGGGGGCGCGGACTGAAGCTTTCTTT CASREYQGARTEAFF
18 TRBJ1-1 TRBV27 TRBD1 once TGTGCCAGCAGTAGCGCCAAGGACAGGAGATATATGAACACTGAAGCTTTCTTT CASSSAKDRRYMNTEAFF
13 TRBJ1-5 TRBV7-9 TRBD1 few TGTGCCAGCCGGGACAGGGACAATCAGCCCCAGCATTTT CASRDRDNQPQHF
16 TRBJ2-3 TRBV6-2/TRBV6-3 . many TGTGCCAGCAGCGATGGGACTCTACCTAACACAGATACGCAGTATTTT CASSDGTLPNTDTQYF
13 TRBJ1-2 TRBV12-3/TRBV12-4 . many TGTGCCAGCTCGGTCATGGTCCGGGGAGGCTACACCTTC CASSVMVRGGYTF
16 TRBJ2-1 TRBV19 . . TGTGCCAGTAGTTCACTGCTCGAAGGGTCAGAGAATGAGCAGTTCTTC CASSSLLEGSENEQFF
14 TRBJ2-3 TRBV20-1 TRBD2 . TGCAGTGCCGGACTAGCGGGGACCTCAGATACGCAGTATTTT CSAGLAGTSDTQYF
16 TRBJ2-3 TRBV6-1 TRBD2 few TGTGCCAGCAGTGAAGCGAAAAGCGGGGGGGGAGATACGCAGTATTTT CASSEAKSGGGDTQYF
15 TRBJ1-2 TRBV3-1 . many TGTGCCAGCAGCCAAGAGTGGTCCCTTAACTATGGCTACACCTTC CASSQEWSLNYGYTF
17 TRBJ2-2 TRBV12-3/TRBV12-4 . . TGTGCCAGCAGGAAGGTGGGGATGGGCCTTAGTACCGGGGAGCTGTTTTTT CASRKVGMGLSTGELFF
15 TRBJ1-2 TRBV3-1 TRBD1 . TGTGCCAGCAGCCAAGACTCGACAGGGAGCTATGGCTACACCTTC CASSQDSTGSYGYTF
16 TRBJ1-1 TRBV9 TRBD1 few TGTGCCAGCAGCGTTGGGCAGGGGGCGCTGGACACTGAAGCTTTCTTT CASSVGQGALDTEAFF
13 TRBJ2-1 TRBV24-1 . many TGTGCCACCAGTGAGCGGGCAGACAACGAGCAGTTCTTC CATSERADNEQFF
14 TRBJ1-2 TRBV6-2/TRBV6-3 TRBD1 many TGTGCCAGCAGAGAAGGGACAGGGGGCTATGGCTACACCTTC CASREGTGGYGYTF
16 TRBJ2-3 TRBV27 TRBD2 . TGTGCCAGCAGCCCGGGACTAGCGGGGCGGGGGGATACGCAGTATTTT CASSPGLAGRGDTQYF
15 TRBJ2-3 TRBV5-1 . few TGCGCCAGCAGCTTCGTGGACAGAGTCACAGATACGCAGTATTTT CASSFVDRVTDTQYF
13 TRBJ1-2 TRBV2 TRBD1 many TGTGCCACCACATTAGGGGGCGGCTATGGCTACACCTTC CATTLGGGYGYTF
16 TRBJ1-1 TRBV5-1 . . TGCGCCAGCAGCCTGTGGACGGGAACGGGAGGCACTGAAGCTTTCTTT CASSLWTGTGGTEAFF
12 TRBJ1-2 TRBV7-8 . many TGTGCCAGCAGCCTCATTAACTATGGCTACACCTTC CASSLINYGYTF
12 TRBJ1-1 TRBV5-5 . many TGTGCCAGCAGCCTAGTGGTTGGGGAAGCTTTCTTT CASSLVVGEAFF
11 TRBJ2-3 TRBV30 . many TGTGCCTGGAGTGTCTTGGATACGCAGTATTTT CAWSVLDTQYF
12 TRBJ1-2 TRBV2 TRBD1 many TGTGCCAGCCCCGGGAAGGGACAGCACTACACCTTC CASPGKGQHYTF
15 TRBJ1-5 TRBV24-1 . few TGTGCCACCAGTGCTGGTGATGGTATCGATCAGCCCCAGCATTTT CATSAGDGIDQPQHF
13 TRBJ1-1 TRBV6-1 . . TGTGCCAGCAGTGGGGTACTGCCTGCTGAAGCTTTCTTT CASSGVLPAEAFF
14 TRBJ1-3 TRBV4-2 . few TGTGCCAGCAGCCAAGGGACGAACGGAAACACCATATATTTT CASSQGTNGNTIYF
15 TRBJ1-5 TRBV4-1 . few TGCGCCAGCAGCCAAAAAGGAAATAGCAATCAGCCCCAGCATTTT CASSQKGNSNQPQHF
14 TRBJ1-2 TRBV7-8 TRBD1 few TGTGCCAGCAGCTTTACAGGGGCCTCCTATGGCTACACCTTC CASSFTGASYGYTF
17 TRBJ1-5 TRBV2 TRBD1 many TGTGCCAGCAGTGAAAGACAGGGGAGCTATAGCAATCAGCCCCAGCATTTT CASSERQGSYSNQPQHF
13 TRBJ1-5 TRBV11-2 . . TGTGCCAGCAGCCCAGCGGGCAAACAGCCCCAGCATTTT CASSPAGKQPQHF
15 TRBJ1-1 TRBV5-4 TRBD1 many TGTGCCAGCAGCTTGGTGGACAGGACTAACACTGAAGCTTTCTTT CASSLVDRTNTEAFF
15 TRBJ1-1 TRBV12-3/TRBV12-4 . . TGTGCCAGCAGCGGATCACAGGACCTTAACACTGAAGCTTTCTTT CASSGSQDLNTEAFF
14 TRBJ1-2 TRBV7-9 . few TGTGCCAGCAGCTTAGTACAGGGTGGTGATGGCTACACCTTC CASSLVQGGDGYTF
15 TRBJ2-3 TRBV10-1 TRBD1 many TGCGCCAGCAGTGACGAGGACAGGGGAACAGATACGCAGTATTTT CASSDEDRGTDTQYF
15 TRBJ2-1 TRBV7-9 . . TGTGCCAGCAGCTCGACACCCCGAGGAGGCAATGAGCAGTTCTTC CASSSTPRGGNEQFF
16 TRBJ1-3 TRBV4-1 TRBD1 . TGCGCCAGCAGCCAAGATGGGGGACAGCCTATAAACACCATATATTTT CASSQDGGQPINTIYF
15 TRBJ1-5 TRBV4-2 . many TGTGCCAGCAGCCAAGATCTTGGAGTGAATCAGCCCCAGCATTTT CASSQDLGVNQPQHF
16 TRBJ1-1 TRBV12-3/TRBV12-4 . many TGTGCCAGCAGCCACCCCGGGGTGGGGGTAGACACTGAAGCTTTCTTT CASSHPGVGVDTEAFF
15 TRBJ2-5 TRBV13 TRBD1 few TGTGCCAGCAGCTCCCGCTTGGACAGGGAGGAGACCCAGTACTTC CASSSRLDREETQYF
15 TRBJ1-1 TRBV5-5 . . TGTGCCAGCAGCCCGATCCACGGTATGAACACTGAAGCTTTCTTT CASSPIHGMNTEAFF
13 TRBJ1-1 TRBV12-5 . . TGTGCTAGTGGTTTAGACTCGGACGCCTGGGCTTTCTTT CASGLDSDAWAFF
13 TRBJ1-3 TRBV20-1 . few TGCAGTGCTAATAGCGGGAATGGAAACACCATATATTTT CSANSGNGNTIYF
15 TRBJ2-2 TRBV7-8 . few TGTGCCAGCAGCTTAGCTGGACAAATCACCGGGGAGCTGTTTTTT CASSLAGQITGELFF
12 TRBJ1-1 TRBV12-5 . few TGTGCTAGTGGTTTAGGGGATCTCGAAGCTTTCTTT CASGLGDLEAFF
13 TRBJ2-2 TRBV19 . many TGTGCCAGTAGTACAACTAGCCCCGGGGAGCTGTTTTTT CASSTTSPGELFF
17 TRBJ2-1 TRBV11-2 TRBD1 few TGTGCCAGCAGCGCTGAACTGACAGGGTTCCTCGGGAATGAGCAGTTCTTC CASSAELTGFLGNEQFF